Following are 29 T cell receptor beta chains from one sample sequenced in a study of T-cell memory formation after mild COVID-19. TCRdb re-called the 5' RACE reads with MiXCR, one entry per CDR3 protein. There are 350,000 to 500,000 distinct CDR3 sequences in the sample; around 18% occur only once, and 8.4% lies in the top ten. The specimen sequenced was PBMCs or a T cell subset sorted from them (not recorded which). The receptors originated from an adult woman who had mild COVID-19 (a few samples of this study predate the infection). Cell type and time point are not known.

This clonotype came up a few times. V and J are TRBV11-2 and TRBJ2-1; TRBD2 might be the D (5 bases). V dropped 5 bases and J dropped 3 bases, with 11 bases sitting between them. Germline assignment: CDR1 SGHAT and CDR2 FQNNGV. This CDR3 spans 14 amino acids. The CDR3 DNA follows: TGTGCCAGCAGCCATAACCGGGACTACAATGAGCAGTTCTTC. Translated, it gives CASSHNRDYNEQFF.

V and J are TRBV7-9 and TRBJ1-1; D perhaps matches TRBD1 (6 bases). V was cut by 2 bases and J by 5 bases, with 12 bases left in between. The CDR3 is 14 residues long. Germline CDR1 is SEHNR and CDR2 is FQNEAQ (reference sequence). The CDR3: CASSLKGGGTEAFF. CDR3 DNA sequence: TGTGCCAGCAGCTTAAAGGGGGGAGGAACTGAAGCTTTCTTT.

The chain carries TRBV12-3 or TRBV12-4 and TRBJ2-1; 14 nucleotides match TRBD2. The CDR3 spans 15 residues. V shed 6 bases, J shed 2 bases, and the junction held 0 bases outside the gene matches. In DNA, the CDR3 is TGTGCCAGCAGGACTAGCGGGAGGGCCTACAATGAGCAGTTCTTC. Its protein product is CASRTSGRAYNEQFF.

The genes are TRBV14 and TRBJ1-2, with TRBD1 as a possible D gene (5 bases). The CDR3 has 13 residues. The V gene lost 0 bases and the J gene lost 7 bases, with 9 bases spanning the gap. The V gene's germline CDR1 is SGHDN and CDR2 FVKESK. The CDR3 region has the DNA TGTGCCAGCAGCCAAGATCCCAGGGCTGGCTACACCTTC. Its protein is CASSQDPRAGYTF.

This clonotype occurred a few times. One end of the junction is discordant with germline, which a read error may explain. J is TRBJ2-3 and V is TRBV7-2, with TRBD2 matching over 8 bases. Germline V lookup: CDR1 SGHTA, CDR2 FQGNSA. CDR3 length equals 13 residues. The CDR3 coding sequence is TGTGCCAGCAGCCATGAGCGGGGGCGTCGTTTAAATTTT. It encodes CASSHERGRRLNF.

The J gene is TRBJ1-5, the V gene TRBV21-1; the D call TRBD1 from the table was never checked on the DNA. TRBV21-1 is an annotated pseudogene. This CDR3 spans 16 amino acids. The CDR3 sequence is CASSPRVETGCQPQHF. Here the CDR3 DNA reads TGTGCCAGCAGCCCCCGGGTGGAGACAGGTTGTCAGCCCCAGCATTTT.

This clonotype appeared once. The genes are TRBV7-2 and TRBJ2-5, with D uncertain. Germline CDR1 SGHTA, CDR2 FQGNSA. V was pared by 1 base and J by 5 bases, with 14 bases between. There are 15 residues in the CDR3. The CDR3 coding sequence is TGTGCCAGCAGCTTAGGCTTCTCGGAGAGGGAGACCCAGTACTTC. Protein sequence: CASSLGFSERETQYF.

The chain carries TRBV20-1 and TRBJ2-3; 7 bases agree with TRBD1. This CDR3 has 13 residues. The junction had 4 bases not matched to a gene; V was cut back by 5 bases and J by 2 bases. In germline, CDR1 is DFQATT, CDR2 SNEGSKA (reference sequence). The CDR3 DNA sequence: TGCAGTGCTTTACAGGGGCCCACAGATACGCAGTATTTT. This translates into CSALQGPTDTQYF.

V usage is TRBV24-1 and J usage is TRBJ2-2; a possible D gene is TRBD2 (6 bases). CDR3 length equals 17 residues. The ends were cut back, 4 bases at V and 0 bases at J, with 14 bases in the middle. The germline gives CDR1 KGHDR, CDR2 SFDVKD. The CDR3 coding sequence is TGTGCCACCAGTGACCTCCTTGGGGGGTCGAACACCGGGGAGCTGTTTTTT. This codes for CATSDLLGGSNTGELFF.

This clonotype appeared a few times. CDR3 amino acids: CSASLETYRRSEQFF. Here the CDR3 DNA reads TGCAGTGCTAGTCTGGAGACTTACCGTAGGAGCGAGCAGTTCTTC. This chain uses TRBV20-1 with TRBJ2-1; D is ambiguous. CDR1 and CDR2 from the germline V gene are DFQATT and SNEGSKA (reference sequence). V shed 3 bases and J shed 10 bases, with 22 bases lying between them. The CDR3 is 15 residues long.

V is TRBV7-2 and J is TRBJ2-1; the match to TRBD2 covers 13 bases. The CDR3 extends over 19 amino acids. Germline CDR1 SGHTA, CDR2 FQGNSA. The ends lost 2 bases at V and 0 bases at J; junction bases unmatched: 7. CDR3 region: CASSLFGLAGVSSYNEQFF. The DNA for the CDR3 is TGTGCCAGCAGCTTATTCGGACTAGCGGGAGTAAGCTCCTACAATGAGCAGTTCTTC. The entire variable domain, with the rest obtained from reference TRBV7-2 and TRBJ2-1, is as follows: GAGVSQSPSNKVTEKGKDVELRCDPISGHTALYWYRQSLGQGLEFLIYFQGNSAPDKSGLPSDRFSAERTGGSVSTLTIQRTQQEDSAVYLCASSLFGLAGVSSYNEQFFGPGTRLTVL.

This clonotype was counted a few times. This rearrangement joins TRBV5-1 to TRBJ2-7; the match to TRBD1 covers 9 bases. Unmatched junction bases numbered 1, after V lost 3 bases and J lost 6 bases. In germline, CDR1 is SGHRS, CDR2 YFSETQ. The CDR3 has 12 amino acids. The CDR3 region has the DNA TGCGCCAGCAGCTCGGGACAGGGCGAGCAGTACTTC. Its protein product is CASSSGQGEQYF.

The V and J genes are TRBV2 and TRBJ2-7, with D possibly being TRBD1 or TRBD2 (5 bases each). The V gene lost 3 bases and the J gene lost 3 bases, with 15 bases spanning the gap. This CDR3 has 15 amino acids. From germline, CDR1 is SNHLY and CDR2 FYNNEI. The CDR3 region is CASSEGPTMIYEQYF. The CDR3 coding sequence is TGTGCCAGCAGTGAGGGACCCACTATGATCTACGAGCAGTACTTC.

The chain joins TRBV7-8 to TRBJ2-4, with 16 bases aligning to TRBD2. The CDR3 sequence is 21 residues long. V lost 6 bases, J lost 5 bases, and 19 bases stayed unmatched. Germline V gives CDR1 SGHVS, CDR2 FQNEAQ. The CDR3 region is CASSSFGQGTSGRARENIQYF. The CDR3 DNA reads as TGTGCCAGCAGTTCATTCGGTCAGGGGACTAGCGGGAGGGCGAGGGAAAACATTCAGTACTTC.

The chain uses TRBV12-3 or TRBV12-4 and TRBJ2-1; 10 bases map to TRBD2. The CDR3 loop spans 16 amino acids. Trimming took 5 bases from V and 9 from J; bases not matched to a gene: 13. The CDR3 coding sequence is TGTGCCAGCAGTCTAGGAGCGGGGGGGGCCTTTGGTGAGCAGTTCTTC. Its translation is CASSLGAGGAFGEQFF.

The J gene is TRBJ1-1, the V gene TRBV6-5, with TRBD1 matching 7 bases. The CDR3 has 14 amino acids. Per the germline V gene, CDR1 is MNHEY and CDR2 is SVGAGI. After removal of 4 bases from V and 0 bases from J, the junction contained 2 bases not matched to a gene. The CDR3 DNA follows: TGTGCCAGCAGTTCCGACAGGGTGAACACTGAAGCTTTCTTT. Translating gives CASSSDRVNTEAFF.

The V call is TRBV7-2, the J call TRBJ2-3, with 8 bases fitting TRBD2. This CDR3 spans 16 amino acids. The trim removed 0 bases at V and 2 bases at J, leaving 4 bases unmatched. Germline V lookup: CDR1 SGHTA, CDR2 FQGNSA. CDR3 DNA: TGTGCCAGCAGCTTAGCTCCAGCGGGAGCCACAGATACGCAGTATTTT. The encoded protein is CASSLAPAGATDTQYF.

The rearrangement links TRBV7-3 to TRBJ2-1; 10 positions agree with TRBD2. Germline V gene sequence: CDR1 SGHTA, CDR2 FQGTGA. The CDR3 is made up of 16 amino acids. J was trimmed by 8 bases and V by 1 base; bases with no gene match: 8. DNA for the CDR3: TGTGCCAGCAGCTTAAGGCTAGCGGGGGATTGGGATGAGCAGTTCTTC. This translates into CASSLRLAGDWDEQFF.

This sequence joins TRBV3-1 and TRBJ2-3, with a weak D call TRBD2 (5 bases). The V gene's germline CDR1 is LGHDT and CDR2 YNNKEL (reference sequence). Trimming left V 4 bases short and J 6 bases short, with 14 bases between. CDR3 length: 14 amino acids. The CDR3 sequence is CASSPEGYRDTQYF. The CDR3 DNA sequence: TGTGCCAGCAGCCCTGAGGGTTACCGCGATACGCAGTATTTT.

This chain links TRBV11-3 with TRBJ2-1; D is perhaps TRBD2 (6 bases). Germline V gene sequence: CDR1 SGHNT, CDR2 YENEEA. The ends were cut back, 5 bases at V and 6 bases at J, with 20 bases in the middle. There are 16 residues in the CDR3. This CDR3 reads CASSRDGTGPSNEQFF. In nucleotides, the CDR3 is TGTGCCAGCAGCCGAGACGGGACTGGTCCTTCCAATGAGCAGTTCTTC. The full variable domain, completed using reference TRBV11-3 and TRBJ2-1, is EAGVVQSPRYKIIEKKQPVAFWCNPISGHNTLYWYLQNLGQGPELLIRYENEEAVDDSQLPKDRFSAERLKGVDSTLKIQPAELGDSAVYLCASSRDGTGPSNEQFFGPGTRLTVL.

This clonotype was picked up a small number of times. V gene TRBV7-9 combines with J gene TRBJ1-1; D perhaps matches TRBD1 (5 bases). V was trimmed by 2 bases and J by 0 bases, leaving 16 bases between them. The germline CDR1 and CDR2 sequences are SEHNR and FQNEAQ (reference sequence). There are 17 residues in the CDR3. The CDR3 loop is CASSLSLGLMMNTEAFF. CDR3 in DNA: TGTGCCAGCAGCTTATCCCTGGGGCTAATGATGAACACTGAAGCTTTCTTT.

This clonotype was found a few times. This sequence joins TRBV12-3 or TRBV12-4 and TRBJ2-2, with D possibly being TRBD1 (6 bases). V gave up 0 bases and J gave up 6 bases, with 14 bases separating them. The CDR3 has 16 residues. The CDR3 protein is CASSLAGARGAGELFF. In DNA form, the CDR3 reads TGTGCCAGCAGTTTAGCGGGGGCTCGGGGAGCCGGGGAGCTGTTTTTT.

The DNA for the CDR3 is TGTGCCACGGGAGGGACAGGTAAAGCTCGTGGGGCTTTCTTT. Protein product: CATGGTGKARGAFF. V is TRBV19 and J is TRBJ1-1, with 8 bases identical to TRBD1. The CDR3 totals 14 residues. Germline CDR1 and CDR2: LNHDA and SQIVND (reference sequence). V shed 10 bases, J shed 11 bases, and the junction held 18 bases outside the gene matches.

This clonotype was recorded at least ten times. This chain links TRBV9 with TRBJ2-5; D uncertain. This CDR3 is 13 amino acids long. V lost 3 bases and J 5 bases, leaving 11 bases between the germline ends. Germline values: CDR1 SGDLS, CDR2 YYNGEE. For the CDR3, the DNA is TGTGCCAGCAGCGGACACGTTGGGGAGACCCAGTACTTC. Its translation is CASSGHVGETQYF.

The J gene is TRBJ1-5, the V gene TRBV3-1; 7 positions match TRBD1. The CDR3 sequence is 15 residues long. The germline CDR1 and CDR2 sequences are LGHDT and YNNKEL (reference sequence). J lost 7 bases, V lost 1 base, and 7 bases had no gene match. CDR3 region: CASSQGGGGEQPQHF. In DNA, the CDR3 is TGTGCCAGCAGCCAAGGTGGAGGGGGCGAACAGCCCCAGCATTTT.

The gene calls are TRBV7-9 and TRBJ1-1; 7 positions agree with TRBD1. V lost 5 bases to trimming and J lost 5 bases; unmatched junction nucleotides: 8. This CDR3 has 14 amino acids. The V gene's germline CDR1 is SEHNR and CDR2 FQNEAQ (reference sequence). In DNA form, the CDR3 reads TGTGCCAGCAGCCGGGACAGAAGCAGGACTGAAGCTTTCTTT. Its protein is CASSRDRSRTEAFF.

V is TRBV5-1 and J is TRBJ2-1; TRBD1 agrees at 10 bases. Per germline, CDR1 SGHRS and CDR2 YFSETQ. J gave up 5 bases and V 4 bases, and 12 bases lay outside the gene matches. The CDR3 has 17 amino acids. The CDR3 loop reads CASSPTGTGAFDNEQFF. The CDR3 DNA sequence: TGCGCCAGCAGCCCAACCGGGACAGGGGCGTTTGACAATGAGCAGTTCTTC.

This clonotype was seen more than once but under ten times. CDR3 protein: CASSLGPPILDEQFF. In DNA form, the CDR3 reads TGCGCCAGCAGCTTGGGGCCCCCTATTTTGGATGAGCAGTTCTTC. V and J are TRBV5-1 and TRBJ2-1; D not resolved. CDR1 is SGHRS, CDR2 YFSETQ, per germline. CDR3 size: 15 residues. Trimming removed 0 bases at V and 8 bases at J, with 15 bases between.

The rearrangement uses TRBV5-1 and TRBJ1-5; weak D call: TRBD1 (6 bases). Germline V gene sequence: CDR1 SGHRS, CDR2 YFSETQ. There are 15 residues in the CDR3. The V end was cut by 7 bases, the J end by 6 bases, with 20 bases between. This CDR3 reads CASSLETGSGQPQHF. The CDR3 bases are TGCGCCAGCTCCCTCGAGACAGGAAGCGGTCAGCCCCAGCATTTT.